This T cell receptor (beta chain) derives from a study of CD8+CD57+ T cells in acquired aplastic anemia. Study as a whole: Sorted CD4+ plus CD8+ cells gave DNA averaging 3.2 ug. Study results and limitations: Patients and controls were found to share 25 to 35 CD8+ CDR3 sequences.

This clonotype was seen at least ten times. Antigen: not known. The use of genomic DNA as template underpinned the TCR beta VDJ and CDR3 profiling. In TCRdb, the reads were re-called with MiXCR into one record per CDR3 protein. The sample includes around 150,000 distinct CDR3 sequences, 41% seen only once; the top ten take roughly 8.4%. This receptor was taken from a human donor in good health, serving as a control. The source material was sorted CD4+, CD8+, or CD8+CD57+ T cells (not recorded which) from PBMCs.

CDR3 sequence: CASRGHSKGQLAYGYTF. CDR3 sequence (DNA): TGTGCCAGCCGAGGCCATTCGAAGGGACAGCTAGCCTATGGCTACACCTTC. This chain joins TRBV12-3 or TRBV12-4 and TRBJ1-2; 7 bases line up with TRBD1. V lost 8 bases and J lost 4; bases outside the gene matches: 19. This CDR3 spans 17 amino acids.